The clone carrying this T cell receptor beta chain has just one count. The record originates from a study of blood T cell repertoires in COVID-19. TCRdb keeps only in-frame clones here, not all; method: immunoSEQ multiplex PCR. This table holds 160,000 or so clones, less than 90% found once. J lost 3 bases, V lost 0 bases, and 1 base had no gene match. The CDR3 is 15 amino acids. The V gene's germline CDR1 is SGHRS and CDR2 YFSETQ. Sequences were obtained from peripheral blood. The TCR comes from a woman in her seventies with acute or convalescent COVID-19. The chain joins TRBV5-1 to TRBJ2-1; 9 bases align to TRBD2. The CDR3 region is CASSLASGNYNEQFF. The DNA for the CDR3 is TGCGCCAGCAGCTTGGCTAGCGGGAACTACAATGAGCAGTTCTTC.